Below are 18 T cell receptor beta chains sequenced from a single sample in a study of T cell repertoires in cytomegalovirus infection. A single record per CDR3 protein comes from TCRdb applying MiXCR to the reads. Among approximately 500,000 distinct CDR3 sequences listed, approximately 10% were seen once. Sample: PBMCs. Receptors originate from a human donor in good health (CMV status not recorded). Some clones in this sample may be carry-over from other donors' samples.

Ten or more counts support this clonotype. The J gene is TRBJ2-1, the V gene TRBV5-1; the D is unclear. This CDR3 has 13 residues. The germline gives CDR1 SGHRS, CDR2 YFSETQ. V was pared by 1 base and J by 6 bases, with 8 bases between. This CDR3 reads CASSLNFGNEQFF. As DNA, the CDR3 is TGCGCCAGCAGCTTGAATTTTGGCAATGAGCAGTTCTTC.

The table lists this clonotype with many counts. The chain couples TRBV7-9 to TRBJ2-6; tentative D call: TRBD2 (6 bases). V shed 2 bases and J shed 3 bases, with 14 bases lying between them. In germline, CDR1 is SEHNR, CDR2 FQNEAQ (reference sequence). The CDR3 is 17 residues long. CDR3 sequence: CASSLSSGGGGANVLTF. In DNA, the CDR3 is TGTGCCAGCAGCTTAAGTTCTGGGGGAGGTGGGGCCAACGTCCTGACTTTC.

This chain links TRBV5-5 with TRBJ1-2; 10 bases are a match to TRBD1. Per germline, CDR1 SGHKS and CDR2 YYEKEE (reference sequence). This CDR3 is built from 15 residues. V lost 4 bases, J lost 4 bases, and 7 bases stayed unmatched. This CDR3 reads CASSDRDRGFYGYTF. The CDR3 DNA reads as TGTGCCAGCAGCGACCGGGACAGGGGTTTCTATGGCTACACCTTC.

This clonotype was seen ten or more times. For the CDR3, the DNA is TGTGCCAGCAGCTCCTCCGGGGAAGGGATCCAAGAGACCCAGTACTTC. This sequence encodes CASSSSGEGIQETQYF. The genes are TRBV11-3 and TRBJ2-5; maybe TRBD2 (5 bases). In germline, CDR1 is SGHNT, CDR2 YENEEA. The CDR3 totals 16 residues. V dropped 4 bases and J dropped 1 base, with 16 bases sitting between them.

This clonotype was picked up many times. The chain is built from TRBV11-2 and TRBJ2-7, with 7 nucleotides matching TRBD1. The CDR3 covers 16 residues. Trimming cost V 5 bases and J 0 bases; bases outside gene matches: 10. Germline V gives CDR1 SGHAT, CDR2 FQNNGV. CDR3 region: CASSQWDSKTSYEQYF. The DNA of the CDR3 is TGTGCCAGCAGCCAATGGGACAGCAAGACCTCCTACGAGCAGTACTTC.

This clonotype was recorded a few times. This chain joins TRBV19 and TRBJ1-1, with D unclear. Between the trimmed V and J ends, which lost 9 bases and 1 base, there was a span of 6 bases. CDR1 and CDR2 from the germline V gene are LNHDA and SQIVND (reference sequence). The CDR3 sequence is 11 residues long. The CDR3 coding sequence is TGTGCCAGCTATAGGAACACTGAAGCTTTCTTT. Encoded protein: CASYRNTEAFF.

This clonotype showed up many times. CDR3 protein: CASSLWKSQPQHF. The CDR3 coding sequence is TGTGCCAGCAGCTTATGGAAGAGTCAGCCCCAGCATTTT. The V gene is TRBV7-8, the J gene TRBJ1-5; D unresolved. Germline values: CDR1 SGHVS, CDR2 FQNEAQ. The CDR3 consists of 13 residues. Trimming left V 2 bases short and J 6 bases short, with 8 bases between.

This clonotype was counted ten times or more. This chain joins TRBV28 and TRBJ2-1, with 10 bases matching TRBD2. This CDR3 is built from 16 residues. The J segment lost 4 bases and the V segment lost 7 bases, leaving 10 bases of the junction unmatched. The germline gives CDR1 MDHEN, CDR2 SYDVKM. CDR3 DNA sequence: TGTGCCAGCACCCACTACGGGACTAGCGATTACAATGAGCAGTTCTTC. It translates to CASTHYGTSDYNEQFF.

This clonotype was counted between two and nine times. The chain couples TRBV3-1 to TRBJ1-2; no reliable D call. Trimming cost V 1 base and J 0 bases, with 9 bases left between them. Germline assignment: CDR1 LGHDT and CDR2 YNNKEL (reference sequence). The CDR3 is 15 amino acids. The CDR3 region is CASSQGIYTNYGYTF. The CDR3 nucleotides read TGTGCCAGCAGCCAAGGCATTTATACTAACTATGGCTACACCTTC.

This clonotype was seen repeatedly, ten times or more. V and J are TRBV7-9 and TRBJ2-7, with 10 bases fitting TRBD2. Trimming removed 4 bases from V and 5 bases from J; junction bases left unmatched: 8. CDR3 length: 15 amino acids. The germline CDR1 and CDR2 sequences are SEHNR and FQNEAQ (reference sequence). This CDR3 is CASSSRTSGINEQYF. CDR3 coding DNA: TGTGCCAGCAGCTCCCGGACTAGCGGAATCAACGAGCAGTACTTC.

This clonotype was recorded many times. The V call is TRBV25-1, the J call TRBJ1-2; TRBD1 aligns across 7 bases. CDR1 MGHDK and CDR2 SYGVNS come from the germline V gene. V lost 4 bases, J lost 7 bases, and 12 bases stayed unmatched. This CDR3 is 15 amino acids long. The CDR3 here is CASSAPGTAVTGYTF. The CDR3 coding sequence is TGTGCCAGCAGTGCCCCCGGGACAGCCGTTACTGGCTACACCTTC.

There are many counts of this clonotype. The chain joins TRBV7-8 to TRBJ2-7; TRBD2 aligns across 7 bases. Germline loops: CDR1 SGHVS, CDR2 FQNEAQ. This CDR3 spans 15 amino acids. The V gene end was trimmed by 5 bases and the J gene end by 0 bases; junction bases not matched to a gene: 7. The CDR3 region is CASSDGTTTSYEQYF. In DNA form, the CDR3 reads TGTGCCAGCAGCGACGGGACTACGACCTCCTACGAGCAGTACTTC. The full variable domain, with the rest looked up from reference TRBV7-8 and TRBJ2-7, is GAGVSQSPRYKVAKRGQDVALRCDPISGHVSLFWYQQALGQGPEFLTYFQNEAQLDKSGLPSDRFFAERPEGSVSTLKIQRTQQEDSAVYLCASSDGTTTSYEQYFGPGTRLTVT.

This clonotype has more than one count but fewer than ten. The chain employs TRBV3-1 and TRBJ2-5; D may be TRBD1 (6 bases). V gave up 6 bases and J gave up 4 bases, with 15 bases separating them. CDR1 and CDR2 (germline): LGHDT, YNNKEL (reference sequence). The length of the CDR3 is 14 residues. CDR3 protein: CASRPTGRGETQYF. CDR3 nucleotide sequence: TGTGCCAGCAGGCCAACAGGGCGAGGAGAGACCCAGTACTTC.

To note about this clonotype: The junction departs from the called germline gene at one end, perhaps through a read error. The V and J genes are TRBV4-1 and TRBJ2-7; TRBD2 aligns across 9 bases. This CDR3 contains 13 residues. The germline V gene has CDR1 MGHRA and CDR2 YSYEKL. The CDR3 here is CSSSQGLANEQYF. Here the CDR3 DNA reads TGCTCCAGCAGCCAGGGACTAGCTAACGAGCAGTACTTC.

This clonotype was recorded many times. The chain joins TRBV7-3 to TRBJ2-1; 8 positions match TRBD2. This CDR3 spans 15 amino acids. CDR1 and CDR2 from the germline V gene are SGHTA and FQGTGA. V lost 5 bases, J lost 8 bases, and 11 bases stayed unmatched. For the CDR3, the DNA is TGTGCCAGCAGCCCTCGGGCGGGAGGCACGGATGAGCAGTTCTTC. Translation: CASSPRAGGTDEQFF.

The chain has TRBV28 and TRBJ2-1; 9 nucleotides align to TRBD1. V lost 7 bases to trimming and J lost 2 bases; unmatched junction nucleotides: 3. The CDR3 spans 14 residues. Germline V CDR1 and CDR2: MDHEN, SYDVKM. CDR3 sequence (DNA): TGTGCCAGCAAGGACAGGGGCACCTACAATGAGCAGTTCTTC. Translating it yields CASKDRGTYNEQFF.

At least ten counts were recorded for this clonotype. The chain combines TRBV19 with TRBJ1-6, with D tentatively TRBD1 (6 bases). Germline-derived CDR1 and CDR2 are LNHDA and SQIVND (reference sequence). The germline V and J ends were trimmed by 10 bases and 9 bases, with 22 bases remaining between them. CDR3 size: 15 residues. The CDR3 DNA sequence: TGTGCCACCAAGGAAGGGACAACCGGGAGTTCACCCCTCCACTTT. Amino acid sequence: CATKEGTTGSSPLHF.

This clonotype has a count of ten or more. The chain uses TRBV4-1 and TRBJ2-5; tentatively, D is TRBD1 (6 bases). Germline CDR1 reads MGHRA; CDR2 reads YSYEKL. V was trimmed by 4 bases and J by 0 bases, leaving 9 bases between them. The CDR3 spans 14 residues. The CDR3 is CASSPWDNQETQYF. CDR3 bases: TGCGCCAGCAGCCCTTGGGACAACCAAGAGACCCAGTACTTC.